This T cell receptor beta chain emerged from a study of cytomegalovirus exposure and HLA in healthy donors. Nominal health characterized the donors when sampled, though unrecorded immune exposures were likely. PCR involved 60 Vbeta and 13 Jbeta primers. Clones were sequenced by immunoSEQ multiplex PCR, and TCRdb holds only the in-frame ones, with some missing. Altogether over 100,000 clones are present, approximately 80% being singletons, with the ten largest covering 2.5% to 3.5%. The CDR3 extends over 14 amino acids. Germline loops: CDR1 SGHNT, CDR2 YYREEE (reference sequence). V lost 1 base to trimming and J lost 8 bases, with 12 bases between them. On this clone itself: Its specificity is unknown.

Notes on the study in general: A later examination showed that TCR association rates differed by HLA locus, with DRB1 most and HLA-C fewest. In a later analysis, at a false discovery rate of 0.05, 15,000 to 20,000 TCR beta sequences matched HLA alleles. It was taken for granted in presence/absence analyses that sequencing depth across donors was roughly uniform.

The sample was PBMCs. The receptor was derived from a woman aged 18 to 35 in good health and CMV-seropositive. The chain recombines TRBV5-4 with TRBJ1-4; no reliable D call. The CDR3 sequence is CASSLSSIGEKLFF. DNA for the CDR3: TGTGCCAGCAGCTTGAGCAGCATCGGGGAAAAACTGTTTTTT.